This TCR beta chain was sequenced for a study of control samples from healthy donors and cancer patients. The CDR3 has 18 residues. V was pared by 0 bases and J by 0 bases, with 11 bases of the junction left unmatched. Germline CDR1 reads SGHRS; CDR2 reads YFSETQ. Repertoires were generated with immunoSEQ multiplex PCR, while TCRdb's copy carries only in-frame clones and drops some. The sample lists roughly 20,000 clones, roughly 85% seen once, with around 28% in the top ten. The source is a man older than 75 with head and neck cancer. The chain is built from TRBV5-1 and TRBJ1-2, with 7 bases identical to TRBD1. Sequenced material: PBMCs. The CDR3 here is CASSLASGTDIPNYGYTF. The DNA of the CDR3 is TGCGCCAGCAGCTTGGCGTCCGGGACAGACATACCTAACTATGGCTACACCTTC.